The sequence of this T cell receptor beta chain was determined in a study of shared clonotypes between healthy human individuals. Study-level information: Aged between 18 and 49, the donors were a couple of women and a few men. Per donor, CD8 memory used one plate, CD8 naive used two, CD4 memory used three and CD4 naive used three.

CD8 cells regarded as naive lacked CD45RO, were positively chosen for CCR7, and omitted terminally differentiated effector memory CD45RA+ cells. Study findings and constraints: Despite large depth, sorted-subset datasets appeared incompletely sequenced. Relative to memory subsets, naive subsets generally showed larger estimated richness.

Trimming stripped 3 bases from V and 5 bases from J, with 10 bases between. This CDR3 is built from 13 residues. Germline V gene lookup returns CDR1 SEHNR and CDR2 FQNEAQ (reference sequence). This clone came up once. Its antigen is currently unknown. Measured with immunoSEQ multiplex PCR; TCRdb has only the in-frame clones, and not every one. Counted here are over 2,000,000 clones, around 93% occurring once; the ten biggest clones make up more than 1.5%. This sequence originates from a man aged 18 to 30 in good health. Some clones in this sample may be carry-over from other donors' samples. The specimen was naive CD8+ T cells from PBMCs. The chain carries TRBV7-9 and TRBJ1-2, with a weak D call TRBD1 (6 bases). CDR3 residues: CASSLKQGYGYTF. DNA for the CDR3: TGTGCCAGCAGCTTGAAACAGGGATATGGCTACACCTTC.